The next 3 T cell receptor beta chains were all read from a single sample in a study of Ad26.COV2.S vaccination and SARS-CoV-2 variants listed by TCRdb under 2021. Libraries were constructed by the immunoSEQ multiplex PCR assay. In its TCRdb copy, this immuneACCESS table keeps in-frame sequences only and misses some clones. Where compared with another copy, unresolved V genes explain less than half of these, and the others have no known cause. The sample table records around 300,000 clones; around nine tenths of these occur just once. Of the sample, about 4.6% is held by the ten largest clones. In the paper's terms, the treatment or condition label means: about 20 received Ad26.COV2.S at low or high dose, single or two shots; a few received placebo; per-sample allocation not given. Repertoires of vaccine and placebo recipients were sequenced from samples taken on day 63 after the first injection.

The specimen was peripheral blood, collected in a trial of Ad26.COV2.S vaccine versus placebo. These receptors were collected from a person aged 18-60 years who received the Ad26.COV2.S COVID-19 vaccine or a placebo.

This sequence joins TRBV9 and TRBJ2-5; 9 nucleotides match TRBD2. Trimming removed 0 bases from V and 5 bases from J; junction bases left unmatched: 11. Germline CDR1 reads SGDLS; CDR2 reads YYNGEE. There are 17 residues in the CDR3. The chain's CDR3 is CASSVAPSGIYGETQYF. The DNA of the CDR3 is TGTGCCAGCAGCGTAGCCCCTAGCGGGATATATGGGGAGACCCAGTACTTC.

The CDR3 here is CASSPGQGLFYGYTF. CDR3 coding DNA: TGTGCCAGCAGCCCAGGACAGGGCTTATTCTATGGCTACACCTTC. The chain links TRBV5-4 to TRBJ1-2, with 8 bases lining up with TRBD1. The trim removed 4 bases at V and 4 bases at J, leaving 9 bases unmatched. This CDR3 region has 15 residues. The germline V gene encodes CDR1 SGHNT and CDR2 YYREEE (reference sequence). Filled out from reference TRBV5-4 and TRBJ1-2, the complete variable domain reads ETGVTQSPTHLIKTRGQQVTLRCSSQSGHNTVSWYQQALGQGPQFIFQYYREEENGRGNFPPRFSGLQFPNYSSELNVNALELDDSALYLCASSPGQGLFYGYTFGSGTRLTVV.

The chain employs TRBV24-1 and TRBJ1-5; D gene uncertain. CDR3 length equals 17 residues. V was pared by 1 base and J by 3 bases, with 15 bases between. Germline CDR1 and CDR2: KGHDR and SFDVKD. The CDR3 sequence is CATSDLRSGQLNQPQHF. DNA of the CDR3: TGTGCCACCAGTGATTTACGAAGTGGGCAGCTCAATCAGCCCCAGCATTTT.